This T cell receptor beta chain came from a study of shared clonotypes between healthy human individuals. Trimming stripped 6 bases from V and 4 bases from J, with 9 bases between. In germline, CDR1 is MNHEY, CDR2 SMNVEV (reference sequence). The CDR3 has 12 residues. Nashville, Tennessee was home to all donors, who were Caucasian adults. Points on this clone: The antigen is unknown.

Points from the study as a whole: Exclusively blood specimens were collected; tissue repertoires likely differ.

Data came from immunoSEQ multiplex PCR; TCRdb stores just in-frame clones and leaves some out. The sample gives about 1.5 million clones, around 98% of which show up once; roughly 0.45% is in the top ten. Input material: naive CD4+ T cells sorted from blood. Noted subset: CD45RA+ positively selected. This clonotype originated in a man aged 25-45 years in good health. The chain recombines TRBV27 with TRBJ1-2; D ambiguous. The DNA for the CDR3 is TGTGCCAGCAGATTGGGGTCCTATGGCTACACCTTC. Encoded protein: CASRLGSYGYTF.